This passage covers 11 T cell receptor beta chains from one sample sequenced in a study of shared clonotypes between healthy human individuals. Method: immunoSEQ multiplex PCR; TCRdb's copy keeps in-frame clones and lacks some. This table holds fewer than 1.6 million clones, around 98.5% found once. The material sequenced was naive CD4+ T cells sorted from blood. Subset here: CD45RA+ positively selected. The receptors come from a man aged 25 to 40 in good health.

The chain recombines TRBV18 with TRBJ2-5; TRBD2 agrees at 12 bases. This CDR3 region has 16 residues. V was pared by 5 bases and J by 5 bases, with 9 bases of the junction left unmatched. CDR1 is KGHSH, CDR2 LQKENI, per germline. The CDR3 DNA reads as TGTGCCAGCTCATCCTCACTAGCGGGAGGAGCCGAGACCCAGTACTTC. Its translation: CASSSSLAGGAETQYF.

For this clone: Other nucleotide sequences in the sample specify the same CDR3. The CDR3 is CASSFRGEQYF. For the CDR3, the DNA is TGCGCCAGCAGCTTTCGAGGCGAGCAGTACTTC. The V call is TRBV5-1, the J call TRBJ2-7; D not certain. Germline CDR1 SGHRS, CDR2 YFSETQ. Trimming cost V 2 bases and J 6 bases, with 6 bases left between them. The CDR3 is 11 residues long.

Here the CDR3 reads CASSPGRVGEEKLFF. The DNA of the CDR3 is TGTGCCAGCTCACCAGGGCGGGTTGGAGAAGAAAAACTGTTTTTT. The chain carries TRBV18 and TRBJ1-4; no definite D call. The V end lost 2 bases, the J end lost 8 bases, and 15 bases lay between the germline ends. The CDR3 covers 15 residues. Germline CDR1 and CDR2: KGHSH and LQKENI.

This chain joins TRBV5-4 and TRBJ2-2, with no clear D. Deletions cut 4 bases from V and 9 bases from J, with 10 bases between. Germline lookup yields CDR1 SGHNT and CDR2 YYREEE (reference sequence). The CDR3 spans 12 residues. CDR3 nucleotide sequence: TGTGCCAGCAGCGCCTACTCAAGGGAGCTGTTTTTT. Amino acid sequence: CASSAYSRELFF.

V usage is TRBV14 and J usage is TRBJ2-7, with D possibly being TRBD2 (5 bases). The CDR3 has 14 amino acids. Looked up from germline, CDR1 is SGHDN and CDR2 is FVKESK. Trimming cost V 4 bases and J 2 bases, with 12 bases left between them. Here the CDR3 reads CASSPGVIAYEQYF. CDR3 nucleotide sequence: TGTGCCAGCAGCCCCGGGGTCATAGCCTACGAGCAGTACTTC.

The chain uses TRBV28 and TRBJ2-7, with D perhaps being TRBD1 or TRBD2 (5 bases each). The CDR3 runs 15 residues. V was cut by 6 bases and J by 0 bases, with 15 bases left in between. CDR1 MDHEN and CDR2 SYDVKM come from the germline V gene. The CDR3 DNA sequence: TGTGCCAGCAGCCAGGGAGACGGCAGCTCCTACGAGCAGTACTTC. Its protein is CASSQGDGSSYEQYF. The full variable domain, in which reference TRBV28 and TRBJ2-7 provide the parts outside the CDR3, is DVKVTQSSRYLVKRTGEKVFLECVQDMDHENMFWYRQDPGLGLRLIYFSYDVKMKEKGDIPEGYSVSREKKERFSLILESASTNQTSMYLCASSQGDGSSYEQYFGPGTRLTVT.

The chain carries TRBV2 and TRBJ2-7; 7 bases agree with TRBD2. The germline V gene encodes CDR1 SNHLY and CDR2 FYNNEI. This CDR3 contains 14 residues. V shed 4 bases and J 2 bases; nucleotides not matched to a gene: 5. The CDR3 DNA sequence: TGTGCCAGCAGTGGGGACGGGGGGACCTACGAGCAGTACTTC. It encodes CASSGDGGTYEQYF.

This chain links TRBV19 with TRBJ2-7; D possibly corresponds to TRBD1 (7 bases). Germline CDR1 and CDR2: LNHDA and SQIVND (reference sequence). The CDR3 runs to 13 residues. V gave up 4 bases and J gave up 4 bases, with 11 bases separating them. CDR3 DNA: TGTGCCAGTAGTAGCGGGACAGTGTACGAGCAGTACTTC. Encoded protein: CASSSGTVYEQYF.

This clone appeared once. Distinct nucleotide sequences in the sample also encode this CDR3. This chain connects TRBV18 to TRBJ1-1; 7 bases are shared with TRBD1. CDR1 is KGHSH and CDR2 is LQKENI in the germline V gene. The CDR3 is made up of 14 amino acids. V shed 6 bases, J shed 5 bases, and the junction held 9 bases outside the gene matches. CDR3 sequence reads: CASSPDRVGTEAFF. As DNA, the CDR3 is TGTGCCAGCTCGCCCGACAGGGTGGGAACTGAAGCTTTCTTT. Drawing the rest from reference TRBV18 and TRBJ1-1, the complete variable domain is NAGVMQNPRHLVRRRGQEARLRCSPMKGHSHVYWYRQLPEEGLKFMVYLQKENIIDESGMPKERFSAEFPKEGPSILRIQQVVRGDSAAYFCASSPDRVGTEAFFGQGTRLTVV.

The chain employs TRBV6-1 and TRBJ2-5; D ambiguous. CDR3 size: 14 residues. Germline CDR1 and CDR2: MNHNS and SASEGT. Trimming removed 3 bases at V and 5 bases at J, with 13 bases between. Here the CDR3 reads CASSEMWATETQYF. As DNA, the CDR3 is TGTGCCAGCAGTGAGATGTGGGCGACTGAGACCCAGTACTTC.

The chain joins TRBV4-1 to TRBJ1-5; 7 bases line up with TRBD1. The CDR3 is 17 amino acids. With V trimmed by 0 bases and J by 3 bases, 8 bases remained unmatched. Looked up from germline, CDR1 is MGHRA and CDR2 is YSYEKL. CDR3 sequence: CASSQEGKTGFNQPQHF. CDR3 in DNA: TGCGCCAGCAGCCAAGAAGGAAAGACAGGGTTCAATCAGCCCCAGCATTTT.